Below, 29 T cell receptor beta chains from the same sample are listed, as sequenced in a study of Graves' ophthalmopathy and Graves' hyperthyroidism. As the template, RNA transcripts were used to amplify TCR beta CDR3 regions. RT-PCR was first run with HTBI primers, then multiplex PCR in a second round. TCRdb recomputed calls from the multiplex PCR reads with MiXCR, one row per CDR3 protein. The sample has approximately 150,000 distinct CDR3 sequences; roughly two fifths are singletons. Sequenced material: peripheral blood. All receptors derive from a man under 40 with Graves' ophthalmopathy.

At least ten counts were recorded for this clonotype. Written as DNA, the CDR3 is TGCAGTGCTCTTGACAGGGCGGATTCACCCCTCCACTTT. Amino acids: CSALDRADSPLHF. V usage is TRBV20-1 and J usage is TRBJ1-6, with TRBD1 matching over 7 bases. There are 13 residues in the CDR3. Trimming took 5 bases from V and 8 from J; bases not matched to a gene: 6. Germline V CDR1 and CDR2: DFQATT, SNEGSKA (reference sequence).

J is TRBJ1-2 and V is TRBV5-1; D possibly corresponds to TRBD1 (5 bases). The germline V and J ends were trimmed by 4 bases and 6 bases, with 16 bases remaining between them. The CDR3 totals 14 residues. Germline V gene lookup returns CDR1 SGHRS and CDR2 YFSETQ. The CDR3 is CASSLGVWSDGYTF. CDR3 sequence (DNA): TGCGCCAGCAGCCTGGGGGTATGGAGCGATGGCTACACCTTC.

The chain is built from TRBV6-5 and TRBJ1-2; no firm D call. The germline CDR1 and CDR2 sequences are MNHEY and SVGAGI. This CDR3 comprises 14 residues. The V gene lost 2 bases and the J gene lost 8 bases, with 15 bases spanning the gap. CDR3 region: CASSYAWPRSGYTF. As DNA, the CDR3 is TGTGCCAGCAGTTACGCCTGGCCGCGCAGCGGCTACACCTTC.

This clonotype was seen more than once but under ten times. CDR3: CAISEAGLGEQYF. CDR3 bases: TGTGCCATCAGTGAAGCGGGGCTGGGCGAGCAGTACTTC. The V and J genes are TRBV10-3 and TRBJ2-7; 7 positions agree with TRBD2. V trimming: 3 bases; J trimming: 6 bases; junction bases outside the gene matches: 5. This CDR3 region has 13 residues. Germline V lookup: CDR1 ENHRY, CDR2 SYGVKD.

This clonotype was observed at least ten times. CDR3 nucleotides: TGCAGTGCTAGACAGGGGGAGGAGAGCAATCAGCCCCAGCATTTT. Its protein is CSARQGEESNQPQHF. V gene TRBV20-1 combines with J gene TRBJ1-5; 7 nucleotides align to TRBD1. J gave up 1 base and V 2 bases, and 5 bases lay outside the gene matches. The germline CDR1 and CDR2 sequences are DFQATT and SNEGSKA (reference sequence). The CDR3 is 15 residues long.

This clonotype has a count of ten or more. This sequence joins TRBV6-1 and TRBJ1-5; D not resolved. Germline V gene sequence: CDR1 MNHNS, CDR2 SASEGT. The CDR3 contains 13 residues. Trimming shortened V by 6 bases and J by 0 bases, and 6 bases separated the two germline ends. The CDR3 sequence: CASRAYSNQPQHF. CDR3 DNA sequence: TGTGCCAGCAGGGCTTATAGCAATCAGCCCCAGCATTTT.

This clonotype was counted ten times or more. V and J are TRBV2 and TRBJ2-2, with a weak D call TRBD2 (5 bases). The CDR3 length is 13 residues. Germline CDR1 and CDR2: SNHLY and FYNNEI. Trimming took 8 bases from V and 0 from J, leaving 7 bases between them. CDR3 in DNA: TGTGCCAGCCGGACTTCGAACACCGGGGAGCTGTTTTTT. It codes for CASRTSNTGELFF.

The chain's CDR3 is CAIRDGNTEAFF. Here the CDR3 DNA reads TGTGCCATCAGGGACGGGAACACTGAAGCTTTCTTT. The chain couples TRBV6-2 or TRBV6-3 to TRBJ1-1; a possible D gene is TRBD1 (5 bases). The ends were cut back, 10 bases at V and 1 base at J, with 10 bases in the middle. This CDR3 comprises 12 residues. Germline values: CDR1 MNHEY, CDR2 SVGEGT.

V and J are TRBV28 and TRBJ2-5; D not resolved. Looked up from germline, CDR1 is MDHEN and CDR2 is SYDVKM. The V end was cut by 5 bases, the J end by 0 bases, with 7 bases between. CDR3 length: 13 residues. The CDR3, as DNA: TGTGCCAGCAGTCCAAATTACCAAGAGACCCAGTACTTC. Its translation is CASSPNYQETQYF.

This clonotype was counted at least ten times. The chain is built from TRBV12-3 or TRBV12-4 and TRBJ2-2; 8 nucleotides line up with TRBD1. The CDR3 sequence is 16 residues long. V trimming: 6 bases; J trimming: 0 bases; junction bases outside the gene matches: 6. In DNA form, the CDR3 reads TGTGCCAGCAGCCGACAGGGGCGGACGAACACCGGGGAGCTGTTTTTT. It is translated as CASSRQGRTNTGELFF.

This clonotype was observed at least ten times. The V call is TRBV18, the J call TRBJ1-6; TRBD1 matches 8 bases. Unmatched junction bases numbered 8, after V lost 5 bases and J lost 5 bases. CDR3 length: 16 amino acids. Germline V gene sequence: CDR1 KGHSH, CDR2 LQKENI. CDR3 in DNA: TGTGCCAGCTCAGCGGGGACAGGAGGAAATAATTCACCCCTCCACTTT. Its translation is CASSAGTGGNNSPLHF.

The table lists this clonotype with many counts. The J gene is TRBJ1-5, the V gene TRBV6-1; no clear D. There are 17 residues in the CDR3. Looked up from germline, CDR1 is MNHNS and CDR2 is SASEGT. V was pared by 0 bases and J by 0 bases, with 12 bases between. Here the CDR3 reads CASSEAYTQYSNQPQHF. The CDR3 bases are TGTGCCAGCAGTGAAGCGTACACCCAGTATAGCAATCAGCCCCAGCATTTT.

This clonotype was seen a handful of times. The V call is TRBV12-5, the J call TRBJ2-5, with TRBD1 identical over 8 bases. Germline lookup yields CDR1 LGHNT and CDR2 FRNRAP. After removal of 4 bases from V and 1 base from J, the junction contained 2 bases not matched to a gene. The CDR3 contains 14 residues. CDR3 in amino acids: CASGSDRGQETQYF. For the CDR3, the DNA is TGTGCTAGTGGTTCCGACAGGGGCCAAGAGACCCAGTACTTC.

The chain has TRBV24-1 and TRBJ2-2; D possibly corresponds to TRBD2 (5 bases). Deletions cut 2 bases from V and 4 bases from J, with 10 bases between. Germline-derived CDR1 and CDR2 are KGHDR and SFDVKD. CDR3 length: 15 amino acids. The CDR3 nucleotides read TGTGCCACCAGTGATTGGGGAGTTGGCACCGGGGAGCTGTTTTTT. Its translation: CATSDWGVGTGELFF.

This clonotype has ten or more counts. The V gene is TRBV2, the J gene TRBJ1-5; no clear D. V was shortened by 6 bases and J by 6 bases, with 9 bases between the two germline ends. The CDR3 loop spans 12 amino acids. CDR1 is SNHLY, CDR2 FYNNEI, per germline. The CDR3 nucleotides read TGTGCCAGCAGCCGGCGGGCTCAGCCCCAGCATTTT. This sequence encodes CASSRRAQPQHF.

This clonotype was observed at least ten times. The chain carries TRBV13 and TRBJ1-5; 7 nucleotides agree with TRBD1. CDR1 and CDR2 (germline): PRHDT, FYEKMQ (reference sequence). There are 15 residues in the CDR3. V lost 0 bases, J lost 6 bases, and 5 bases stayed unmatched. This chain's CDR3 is CASSLGTGKGQPQHF. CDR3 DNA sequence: TGTGCCAGCAGCTTAGGGACAGGGAAAGGTCAGCCCCAGCATTTT.

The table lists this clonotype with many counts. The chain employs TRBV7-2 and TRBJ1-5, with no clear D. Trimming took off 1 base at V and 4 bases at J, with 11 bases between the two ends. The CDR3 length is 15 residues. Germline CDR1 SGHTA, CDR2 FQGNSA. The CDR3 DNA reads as TGTGCCAGCAGCTTAGTCGCCTACGTAAATCAGCCCCAGCATTTT. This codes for CASSLVAYVNQPQHF.

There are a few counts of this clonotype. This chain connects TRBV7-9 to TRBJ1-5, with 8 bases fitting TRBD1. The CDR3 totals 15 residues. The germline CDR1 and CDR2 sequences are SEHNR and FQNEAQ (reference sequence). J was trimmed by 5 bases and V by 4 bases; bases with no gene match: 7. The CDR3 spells CASSSAGTGDQPQHF. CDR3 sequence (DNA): TGTGCCAGCAGCTCTGCCGGGACAGGAGATCAGCCCCAGCATTTT.

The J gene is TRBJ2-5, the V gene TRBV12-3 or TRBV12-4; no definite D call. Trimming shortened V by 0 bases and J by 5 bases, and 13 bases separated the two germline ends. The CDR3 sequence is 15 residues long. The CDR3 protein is CASSLAGPQGETQYF. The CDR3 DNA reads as TGTGCCAGCAGTTTAGCAGGGCCCCAAGGGGAGACCCAGTACTTC.

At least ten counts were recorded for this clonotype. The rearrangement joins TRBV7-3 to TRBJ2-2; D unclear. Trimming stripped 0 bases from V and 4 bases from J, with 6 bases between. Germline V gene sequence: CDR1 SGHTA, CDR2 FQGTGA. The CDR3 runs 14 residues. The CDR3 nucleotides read TGTGCCAGCAGCTTAACGTCTACCACCGGGGAGCTGTTTTTT. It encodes CASSLTSTTGELFF.

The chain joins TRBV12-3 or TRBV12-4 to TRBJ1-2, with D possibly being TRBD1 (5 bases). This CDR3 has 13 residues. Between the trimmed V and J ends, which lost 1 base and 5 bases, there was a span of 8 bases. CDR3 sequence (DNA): TGTGCCAGCAGTTTAGATCCAGGGTATGGCTACACCTTC. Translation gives CASSLDPGYGYTF.

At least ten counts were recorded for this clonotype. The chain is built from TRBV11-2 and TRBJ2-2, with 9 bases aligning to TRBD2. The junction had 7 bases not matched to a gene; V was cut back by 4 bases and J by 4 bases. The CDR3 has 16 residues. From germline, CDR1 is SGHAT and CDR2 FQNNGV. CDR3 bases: TGTGCCAGCAGCTCCACTAGCGGGCGGACCACCGGGGAGCTGTTTTTT. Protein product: CASSSTSGRTTGELFF. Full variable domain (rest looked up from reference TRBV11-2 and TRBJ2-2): EAGVAQSPRYKIIEKRQSVAFWCNPISGHATLYWYQQILGQGPKLLIQFQNNGVVDDSQLPKDRFSAERLKGVDSTLKIQPAKLEDSAVYLCASSSTSGRTTGELFFGEGSRLTVL.

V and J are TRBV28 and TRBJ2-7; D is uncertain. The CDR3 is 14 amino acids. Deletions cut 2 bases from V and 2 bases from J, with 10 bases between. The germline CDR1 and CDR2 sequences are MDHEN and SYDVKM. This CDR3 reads CASSLRDPPYEQYF. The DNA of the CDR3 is TGTGCCAGCAGTTTAAGGGATCCCCCCTACGAGCAGTACTTC.

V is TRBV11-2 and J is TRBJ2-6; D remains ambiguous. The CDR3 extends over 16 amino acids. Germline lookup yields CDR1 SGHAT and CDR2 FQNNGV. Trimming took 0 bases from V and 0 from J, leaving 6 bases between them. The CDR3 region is CASSLERLSGANVLTF. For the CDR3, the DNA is TGTGCCAGCAGCTTAGAAAGGCTCTCTGGGGCCAACGTCCTGACTTTC.

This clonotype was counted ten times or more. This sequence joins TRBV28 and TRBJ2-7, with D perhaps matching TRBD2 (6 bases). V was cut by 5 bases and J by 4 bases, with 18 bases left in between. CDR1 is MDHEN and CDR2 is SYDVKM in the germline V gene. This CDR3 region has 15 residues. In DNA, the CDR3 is TGTGCCAGCAGTGGTCCCGGAGGGAGGACGTACGAGCAGTACTTC. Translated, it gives CASSGPGGRTYEQYF.

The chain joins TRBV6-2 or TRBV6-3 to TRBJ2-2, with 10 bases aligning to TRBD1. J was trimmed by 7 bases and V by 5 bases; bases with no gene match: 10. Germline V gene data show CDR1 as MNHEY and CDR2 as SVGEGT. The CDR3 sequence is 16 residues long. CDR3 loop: CASSPNRQGAGGELFF. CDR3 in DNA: TGTGCCAGCAGTCCGAACAGACAGGGGGCGGGCGGGGAGCTGTTTTTT.

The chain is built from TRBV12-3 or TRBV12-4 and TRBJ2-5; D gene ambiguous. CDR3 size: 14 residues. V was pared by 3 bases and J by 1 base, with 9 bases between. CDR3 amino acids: CASSLGIPQETQYF. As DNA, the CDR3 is TGTGCCAGCAGTTTGGGTATTCCCCAAGAGACCCAGTACTTC.

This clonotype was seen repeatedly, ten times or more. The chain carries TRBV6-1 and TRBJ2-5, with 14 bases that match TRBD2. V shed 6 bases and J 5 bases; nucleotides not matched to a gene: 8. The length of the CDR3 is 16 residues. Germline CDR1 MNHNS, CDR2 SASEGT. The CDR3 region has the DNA TGTGCCAGCAGGACCGGGACTAGCGGGAGAAGTGAGACCCAGTACTTC. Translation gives CASRTGTSGRSETQYF.

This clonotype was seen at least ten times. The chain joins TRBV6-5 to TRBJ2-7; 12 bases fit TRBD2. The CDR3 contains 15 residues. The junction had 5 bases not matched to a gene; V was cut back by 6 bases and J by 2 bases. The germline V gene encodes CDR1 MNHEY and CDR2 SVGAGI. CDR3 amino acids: CASRPGLAGTYEQYF. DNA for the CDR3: TGTGCCAGCAGACCCGGACTAGCGGGAACCTACGAGCAGTACTTC.